Following are 27 T cell receptor beta chains from one sample sequenced in a study of identical twins. TCRdb recomputed calls from the 5' RACE reads with MiXCR, one row per CDR3 protein. The sample lists approximately 500,000 distinct CDR3 sequences, roughly 15% seen once, with less than 0.5% in the top ten. The data also belong to a second study, concerning yellow fever vaccine responses in identical twins.

The sequencing input was CD4+ T cells sorted from blood. The source is a woman aged 18 to 35 in good health.

The J gene is TRBJ2-3, the V gene TRBV20-1; possibly TRBD1 or TRBD2 for D (5 bases each). Germline V gene sequence: CDR1 DFQATT, CDR2 SNEGSKA (reference sequence). The V end was cut by 6 bases, the J end by 0 bases, with 16 bases between. The CDR3 spans 15 residues. The DNA for the CDR3 is TGCAGTGCGGTGAACCGGGACCTAAGCACAGATACGCAGTATTTT. This sequence encodes CSAVNRDLSTDTQYF.

The V gene is TRBV5-6, the J gene TRBJ1-3; TRBD1 matches at 10 bases. The CDR3 covers 14 residues. Germline trimming cut 3 bases from V and 7 bases from J; bases unmatched to any gene: 4. Germline-derived CDR1 and CDR2 are SGHDT and YYEEEE. CDR3 residues: CASSSPGQGNTIYF. The CDR3 DNA reads TGTGCCAGCAGCTCTCCGGGACAGGGGAACACCATATATTTT.

The CDR3: CASSWAGGSSPLHF. Written as DNA, the CDR3 is TGTGCCAGCAGTTGGGCAGGGGGTAGTTCACCCCTCCACTTT. The chain uses TRBV28 and TRBJ1-6; 7 nucleotides line up with TRBD1. This CDR3 has 14 amino acids. J was trimmed by 9 bases and V by 4 bases; bases with no gene match: 6. The germline V gene has CDR1 MDHEN and CDR2 SYDVKM. Using reference TRBV28 and TRBJ1-6 for the parts outside the CDR3, the full variable domain is DVKVTQSSRYLVKRTGEKVFLECVQDMDHENMFWYRQDPGLGLRLIYFSYDVKMKEKGDIPEGYSVSREKKERFSLILESASTNQTSMYLCASSWAGGSSPLHFGNGTRLTVT.

This clonotype was counted ten times or more. The chain joins TRBV11-1 to TRBJ2-5; 9 bases match TRBD2. The CDR3 extends over 18 amino acids. Unmatched junction bases numbered 15, after V lost 5 bases and J lost 2 bases. The germline gives CDR1 SGHAT, CDR2 FQDESV (reference sequence). Here the CDR3 DNA reads TGTGCCAGCAGCCATCAAAAGGGTAGCGGGGGAGTTCAAGAGACCCAGTACTTC. Protein sequence: CASSHQKGSGGVQETQYF.

Here the CDR3 DNA reads TGCGCCAGCAAACCGGGACTAGCTTACGAGCAGTACTTC. This gives the protein CASKPGLAYEQYF. The J gene is TRBJ2-7, the V gene TRBV5-1, with 9 bases identical to TRBD2. The trim removed 6 bases at V and 4 bases at J, leaving 5 bases unmatched. Germline V CDR1 and CDR2: SGHRS, YFSETQ. The CDR3 spans 13 residues.

This clonotype has only a few counts. The chain uses TRBV2 and TRBJ2-2, with 8 bases matching TRBD2. This CDR3 is built from 15 residues. CDR1 SNHLY and CDR2 FYNNEI come from the germline V gene. After removal of 4 bases from V and 2 bases from J, the junction contained 3 bases not matched to a gene. CDR3 amino acids: CASSGTSGNTGELFF. CDR3 sequence (DNA): TGTGCCAGCAGTGGAACTAGCGGAAACACCGGGGAGCTGTTTTTT.

The chain has TRBV12-3 or TRBV12-4 and TRBJ1-2, with D unresolved. Between the trimmed V and J ends, which lost 4 bases and 2 bases, there was a span of 8 bases. CDR3 length: 13 residues. The CDR3 DNA follows: TGTGCCAGCAGTTATGGCGACAACTATGGCTACACCTTC. Its protein is CASSYGDNYGYTF.

This clonotype turned up a few times. The V and J genes are TRBV11-2 and TRBJ2-1; 8 nucleotides match TRBD2. The ends lost 7 bases at V and 10 bases at J; junction bases unmatched: 6. Germline V gene data show CDR1 as SGHAT and CDR2 as FQNNGV. The CDR3 is made up of 12 amino acids. The CDR3 nucleotides read TGTGCCAGCACCCAGAGGACTAGCGAGCAGTTCTTC. Protein sequence: CASTQRTSEQFF.

This clonotype has a handful of counts. This chain uses TRBV4-1 with TRBJ2-5, with TRBD1 identical over 9 bases. This CDR3 has 15 residues. Trimming removed 0 bases from V and 1 base from J; junction bases left unmatched: 0. Germline CDR1 MGHRA, CDR2 YSYEKL. The CDR3 sequence is CASSQEGQGQETQYF. CDR3 sequence (DNA): TGCGCCAGCAGCCAAGAGGGACAGGGCCAAGAGACCCAGTACTTC.

This clonotype was seen a handful of times. The chain links TRBV5-6 to TRBJ1-2; unclear D gene. Germline V gene sequence: CDR1 SGHDT, CDR2 YYEEEE. The CDR3 runs 14 residues. V was pared by 1 base and J by 6 bases, with 13 bases between. CDR3: CASSLSSLGNGYTF. DNA for the CDR3: TGTGCCAGCAGCTTGTCCTCGCTGGGGAATGGCTACACCTTC.

This clonotype was detected only a few times. This rearrangement joins TRBV20-1 to TRBJ2-3; D gene unclear. V was cut by 1 base and J by 2 bases, with 16 bases left in between. CDR1 is DFQATT and CDR2 is SNEGSKA in the germline V gene (reference sequence). The CDR3 contains 16 residues. CDR3 residues: CSARAPLTVNTDTQYF. The CDR3 DNA reads TGCAGTGCTAGAGCCCCCCTGACCGTAAACACAGATACGCAGTATTTT.

This clonotype was recorded a few times. The rearrangement joins TRBV20-1 to TRBJ2-5; D may match TRBD1 or TRBD2 (5 bases each). V shed 5 bases and J shed 6 bases, with 25 bases lying between them. This CDR3 has 16 residues. From germline, CDR1 is DFQATT and CDR2 SNEGSKA (reference sequence). Here the CDR3 DNA reads TGCAGTGCTCACCACCCCTCCTCAAGAGGGGTACAGACCCAGTACTTC. Protein product: CSAHHPSSRGVQTQYF.

This clonotype has a count of ten or more. This chain links TRBV20-1 with TRBJ2-7; 8 nucleotides agree with TRBD1. This CDR3 region has 13 residues. The V segment lost 6 bases and the J segment 12 bases; nucleotides outside the gene matches: 16. Germline V gene lookup returns CDR1 DFQATT and CDR2 SNEGSKA (reference sequence). The chain's CDR3 is CSAQTPGGGISYV. The CDR3 coding sequence is TGCAGTGCGCAGACCCCAGGGGGCGGTATTTCGTACGTC.

J is TRBJ2-2 and V is TRBV4-1; no reliable D call. Per germline, CDR1 MGHRA and CDR2 YSYEKL. The CDR3 runs to 17 residues. V gave up 0 bases and J gave up 0 bases, with 11 bases separating them. The CDR3 DNA is TGCGCCAGCAGCCAAGATGGAATAGCCACGAACACCGGGGAGCTGTTTTTT. This sequence encodes CASSQDGIATNTGELFF.

This clonotype was seen repeatedly, ten times or more. V usage is TRBV29-1 and J usage is TRBJ2-7; 9 bases are shared with TRBD1. Germline V gives CDR1 SQVTM, CDR2 ANQGSEA. CDR3 length: 12 residues. Trimming removed 7 bases from V and 12 bases from J; junction bases left unmatched: 13. CDR3 protein: CSGYRTGEGLYF. The CDR3, as DNA: TGCAGCGGGTACCGGACAGGGGAAGGTTTGTACTTC.

The rearrangement uses TRBV12-3 or TRBV12-4 and TRBJ2-7, with 14 bases fitting TRBD2. The CDR3 covers 16 residues. V lost 5 bases and J lost 3; bases outside the gene matches: 6. CDR3 sequence: CASSESGLAGDYEQYF. For the CDR3, the DNA is TGTGCCAGCAGTGAATCGGGACTAGCGGGAGACTACGAGCAGTACTTC.

This clonotype has just a few counts. V gene TRBV20-1 combines with J gene TRBJ2-3, with D possibly TRBD2 on 5 matching bases. CDR1 and CDR2 (germline): DFQATT, SNEGSKA (reference sequence). Trimming shortened V by 4 bases and J by 2 bases, and 7 bases separated the two germline ends. CDR3 length: 12 amino acids. CDR3 protein: CSAKRITDTQYF. DNA of the CDR3: TGCAGTGCTAAGCGGATCACAGATACGCAGTATTTT.

The chain combines TRBV20-1 with TRBJ2-3, with a tentative D call TRBD2 (5 bases). Germline CDR1 reads DFQATT; CDR2 reads SNEGSKA (reference sequence). The germline V and J ends were trimmed by 1 base and 2 bases, with 13 bases remaining between them. The CDR3 is 15 amino acids. CDR3 nucleotide sequence: TGCAGTGCTAGAGGGCGGGCGCCTATCACAGATACGCAGTATTTT. Translating it yields CSARGRAPITDTQYF.

This chain joins TRBV3-1 and TRBJ2-3; 7 bases align to TRBD1. CDR1 and CDR2 (germline): LGHDT, YNNKEL (reference sequence). V shed 8 bases and J 2 bases; nucleotides not matched to a gene: 13. The CDR3 runs 16 residues. The DNA of the CDR3 is TGTGCCAGCTCTCGATCAGGGGGACAGATCACAGATACGCAGTATTTT. It yields the protein CASSRSGGQITDTQYF.

This clonotype was found a few times. The gene calls are TRBV20-1 and TRBJ2-1; D unclear. Trimming cost V 1 base and J 10 bases, with 14 bases left between them. Looked up from germline, CDR1 is DFQATT and CDR2 is SNEGSKA (reference sequence). The CDR3 has 13 residues. The CDR3 sequence: CSARGTGPSEQFF. For the CDR3, the DNA is TGCAGTGCTAGAGGGACCGGCCCCTCGGAGCAGTTCTTC.

This clonotype was detected a few times. This chain links TRBV19 with TRBJ2-7; 9 nucleotides align to TRBD2. Looked up from germline, CDR1 is LNHDA and CDR2 is SQIVND (reference sequence). The CDR3 length is 14 residues. V dropped 2 bases and J dropped 3; count of bases not matched to a gene: 2. The CDR3 protein is CASSITLAGYEQYF. CDR3 in DNA: TGTGCCAGTAGTATAACACTAGCGGGCTACGAGCAGTACTTC. The complete variable domain, with remaining parts taken from reference TRBV19 and TRBJ2-7, reads DGGITQSPKYLFRKEGQNVTLSCEQNLNHDAMYWYRQDPGQGLRLIYYSQIVNDFQKGDIAEGYSVSREKKESFPLTVTSAQKNPTAFYLCASSITLAGYEQYFGPGTRLTVT.

This clonotype was seen only a few times. The CDR3 DNA is TGTGCCAGCAAAAGGGGACTAGTCGTCGATGAGCAGTTCTTC. Protein sequence: CASKRGLVVDEQFF. This chain uses TRBV27 with TRBJ2-1; the match to TRBD2 covers 8 bases. The junction had 10 bases not matched to a gene; V was cut back by 7 bases and J by 8 bases. Germline values: CDR1 MNHEY, CDR2 SMNVEV (reference sequence). The CDR3 is 14 amino acids.

This clonotype turned up a few times. This chain uses TRBV6-1 with TRBJ1-1; D is uncertain. Germline V gene sequence: CDR1 MNHNS, CDR2 SASEGT. This CDR3 is built from 13 residues. Trimming left V 7 bases short and J 0 bases short, with 9 bases between. For the CDR3, the DNA is TGTGCCAGCAATAGGGCTATGAACACTGAAGCTTTCTTT. Its translation is CASNRAMNTEAFF.

The chain links TRBV18 to TRBJ1-1; a weak D match, TRBD1 (5 bases). CDR1 KGHSH and CDR2 LQKENI come from the germline V gene. V lost 6 bases and J 7 bases, leaving 15 bases between the germline ends. This CDR3 comprises 13 residues. CDR3 sequence reads: CASSPSGGYEAFF. CDR3 bases: TGTGCCAGCTCTCCCTCCGGGGGATATGAAGCTTTCTTT.

This clonotype has a handful of counts. The rearrangement uses TRBV6-6 and TRBJ2-3, with TRBD1 as a possible D gene (6 bases). Germline V gives CDR1 MNHNY, CDR2 SVGAGI (reference sequence). V was clipped by 5 bases and J by 4 bases, with 10 bases between them. The CDR3 runs to 13 residues. CDR3 in amino acids: CASSQNRADTQYF. Written as DNA, the CDR3 is TGTGCCAGCAGTCAGAACAGGGCAGATACGCAGTATTTT.

The chain uses TRBV3-1 and TRBJ2-3, with a possible D match to TRBD1 (5 bases). The V gene's germline CDR1 is LGHDT and CDR2 YNNKEL (reference sequence). The CDR3 spans 15 residues. V was trimmed by 0 bases and J by 2 bases, leaving 9 bases between them. Here the CDR3 DNA reads TGTGCCAGCAGCCAAGATAAGGGGATCACAGATACGCAGTATTTT. Protein: CASSQDKGITDTQYF.

In this sample, this clonotype turned up many times. This chain joins TRBV12-3 or TRBV12-4 and TRBJ1-6, with D unresolved. The ends were cut back, 5 bases at V and 7 bases at J, with 3 bases in the middle. CDR3 length equals 11 residues. The CDR3 spells CASSGNSPLHF. CDR3 in DNA: TGTGCCAGCAGTGGGAATTCACCCCTCCACTTT.